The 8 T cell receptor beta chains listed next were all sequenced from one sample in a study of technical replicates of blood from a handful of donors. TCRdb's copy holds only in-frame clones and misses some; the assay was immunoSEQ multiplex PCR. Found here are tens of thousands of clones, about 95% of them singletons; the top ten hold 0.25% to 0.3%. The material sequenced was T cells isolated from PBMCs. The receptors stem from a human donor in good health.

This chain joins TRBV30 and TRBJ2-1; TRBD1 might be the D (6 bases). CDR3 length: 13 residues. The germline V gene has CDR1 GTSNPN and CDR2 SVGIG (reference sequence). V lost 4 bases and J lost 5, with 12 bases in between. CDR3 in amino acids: CAWNRYRDNEQFF. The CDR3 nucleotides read TGTGCCTGGAATAGATACAGGGACAATGAGCAGTTCTTC.

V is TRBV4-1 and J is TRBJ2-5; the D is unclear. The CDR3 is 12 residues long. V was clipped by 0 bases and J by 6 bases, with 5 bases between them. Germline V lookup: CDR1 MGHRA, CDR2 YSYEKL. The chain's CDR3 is CASSQDEQTQYF. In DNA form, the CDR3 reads TGCGCCAGCAGCCAAGATGAGCAGACCCAGTACTTC.

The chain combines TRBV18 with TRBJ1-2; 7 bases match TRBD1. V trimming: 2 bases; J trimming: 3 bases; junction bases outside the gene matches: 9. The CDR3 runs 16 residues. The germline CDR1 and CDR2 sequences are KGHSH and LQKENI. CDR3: CASSPSSSGGDYGYTF. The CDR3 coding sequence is TGTGCCAGCTCACCATCTTCCTCAGGGGGTGACTATGGCTACACCTTC.

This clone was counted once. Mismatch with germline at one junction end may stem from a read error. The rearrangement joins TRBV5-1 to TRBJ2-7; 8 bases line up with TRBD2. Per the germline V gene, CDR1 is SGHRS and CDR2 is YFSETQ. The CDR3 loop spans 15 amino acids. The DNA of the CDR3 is TGCGCCAGCAGCACCACCGGGACTAGGTCCTCCGAGCAGTACTTC. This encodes CASSTTGTRSSEQYF.

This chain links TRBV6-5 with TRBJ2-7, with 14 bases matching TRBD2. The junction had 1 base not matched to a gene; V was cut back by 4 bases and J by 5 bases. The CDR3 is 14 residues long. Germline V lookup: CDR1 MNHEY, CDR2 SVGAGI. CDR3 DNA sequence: TGTGCCAGCAGTTCGACTAGCGGGAGGGACGAGCAGTACTTC. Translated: CASSSTSGRDEQYF.

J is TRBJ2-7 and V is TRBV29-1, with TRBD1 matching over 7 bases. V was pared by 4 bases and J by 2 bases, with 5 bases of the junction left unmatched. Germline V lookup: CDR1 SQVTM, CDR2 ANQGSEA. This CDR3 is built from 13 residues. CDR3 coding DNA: TGCAGCGTTGTAGGGGGCCCCACCTACGAGCAGTACTTC. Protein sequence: CSVVGGPTYEQYF.

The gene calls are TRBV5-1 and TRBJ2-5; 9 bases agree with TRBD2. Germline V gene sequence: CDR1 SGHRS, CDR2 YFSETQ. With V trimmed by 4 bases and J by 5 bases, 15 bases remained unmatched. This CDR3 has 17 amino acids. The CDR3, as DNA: TGCGCCAGCAGCCCAGGCAGCGGGGGGCCAGGGTATGAGACCCAGTACTTC. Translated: CASSPGSGGPGYETQYF.

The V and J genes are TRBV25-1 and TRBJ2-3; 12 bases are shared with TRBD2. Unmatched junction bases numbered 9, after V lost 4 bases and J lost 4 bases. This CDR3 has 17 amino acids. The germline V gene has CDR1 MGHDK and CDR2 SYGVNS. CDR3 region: CASSVTASSGRADTQYF. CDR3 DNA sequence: TGTGCCAGCAGTGTGACTGCGTCTAGCGGGAGGGCAGATACGCAGTATTTT.